The text below deals with one T cell receptor beta chain. Its antigen is still unknown. PCR amplification relied on 60 Vbeta primers (plus 13 Jbeta primers). Clones were read by immunoSEQ multiplex PCR, and TCRdb kept only the in-frame ones, dropping some. The table gives around 200,000 clones; the top ten clones make up 0.9% to 1.4% of it. Trimming at V came to 4 bases and at J to 7 bases, leaving 8 bases not matched to a gene. Germline CDR1 SGHTA, CDR2 FQGNSA. CDR3 length: 15 amino acids. These data are taken from a study of cytomegalovirus exposure and HLA in healthy donors. Whole-study results and caveats: DRB1 showed the most TCR associations and HLA-C the fewest in a later analysis, as rates varied by HLA locus.

The chain carries TRBV7-2 and TRBJ2-1; 9 bases are a match to TRBD2. The clonotype was recovered from a girl aged 2 to 9 in good health and CMV-seropositive. What was sequenced was PBMCs. CDR3 protein: CASSSPGTSWNEQFF. The CDR3 DNA sequence: TGTGCCAGCAGCTCCCCGGGGACTAGCTGGAATGAGCAGTTCTTC. The full variable domain, completed using reference TRBV7-2 and TRBJ2-1, is GAGVSQSPSNKVTEKGKDVELRCDPISGHTALYWYRQSLGQGLEFLIYFQGNSAPDKSGLPSDRFSAERTGGSVSTLTIQRTQQEDSAVYLCASSSPGTSWNEQFFGPGTRLTVL.